This T cell receptor beta chain was captured by sequencing in a study of beta chain features in type 1 diabetes. Study-level background: Age, gender and cell yields were alike across patients and healthy donors.

Findings of the study overall: There was a moderate but significant shortening of TCRB CDR3s in all four CD4+ subsets of Type 1 diabetes patients. The similarity of naive, central memory and Treg TCRB repertoires appeared greater among patients than among healthy donors.

This clone was found a few times. Its specificity is unknown. Other DNA sequences in this specimen translate into the identical CDR3. Since all of the isolated RNA was reverse transcribed, expressed TCRB transcripts were what got sequenced. Using immunoSEQ multiplex PCR, the repertoire was profiled, and TCRdb retains in-frame clones only, with some absent. The sample consists of 600,000 or so clones, over 13% of them appearing once. In total, each donor contributed a single heparinised blood draw that averaged approximately 0.12 L. CD4+ naive, central memory, regulatory and stem cell-like memory subsets were isolated by sorting on CD45RO/CCR7/CD25/CD127/CD95/CD27. Sequenced: naive CD4+ T cells from blood. This receptor was taken from a man aged 18 to 29 with type 1 diabetes.

DNA of the CDR3: TGTGCCTGGAGTGTTCTAGCGTCTAGCACAGATACGCAGTATTTT. It translates to CAWSVLASSTDTQYF. J is TRBJ2-3 and V is TRBV30; maybe TRBD2 (6 bases). CDR3 length: 15 amino acids. V lost 0 bases to trimming and J lost 0 bases, with 10 bases between them. The germline CDR1 and CDR2 sequences are GTSNPN and SVGIG (reference sequence).